The subject of this entry is one T cell receptor beta chain. Its cognate antigen is unknown. Germline values: CDR1 ENHRY, CDR2 SYGVKD. V shed 0 bases and J shed 9 bases, with 15 bases lying between them. The CDR3 length is 15 residues. The whole isolated RNA underwent reverse transcription, so sequencing captured expressed TCRB transcripts. TCRdb keeps only in-frame clones here, not all; method: immunoSEQ multiplex PCR. The sample yields hundreds of thousands of clones, over 11% seen once. These data originate in a study of beta chain features in type 1 diabetes. Study-level results: Among type 1 diabetes patients, VDJ junctions had fewer insertions and more deletions. TCRB CDR3s were moderately but significantly shorter in Type 1 diabetes patients in all four CD4+ subsets.

The gene calls are TRBV10-3 and TRBJ2-1; tentative D call: TRBD1 (6 bases). The sample comprised naive CD4+ T cells from blood. The sequence was obtained from a man younger than 35 with type 1 diabetes. The CDR3 DNA sequence: TGTGCCATCAGTGAGTCTGGGCAGCCGGACAGTGAGCAGTTCTTC. Protein product: CAISESGQPDSEQFF.